The sequence of this TCR beta chain was determined in a study of T cell responses to AZD1222 COVID-19 vaccine. Sequencing used immunoSEQ multiplex PCR; TCRdb keeps in-frame clones, though not all of them. The repertoire includes over 150,000 clones, just over 90% of them detected once, and about 3.5% sits in the top ten. CDR3 length: 15 residues. Unmatched junction bases numbered 8, after V lost 1 base and J lost 9 bases. Looked up from germline, CDR1 is SGHVS and CDR2 is FQNEAQ. The sample was peripheral blood, taken 28 days after the second AZD1222 dose. The chain is built from TRBV7-8 and TRBJ2-3, with 9 nucleotides matching TRBD2. The source of this sequence is an adult who received the AZD1222 COVID-19 vaccine. The CDR3 spells CASSLESGGRGTQYF. The CDR3 DNA follows: TGTGCCAGCAGCTTAGAGTCGGGCGGGAGGGGAACGCAGTATTTT. Full variable domain (remainder filled in from reference TRBV7-8 and TRBJ2-3): GAGVSQSPRYKVAKRGQDVALRCDPISGHVSLFWYQQALGQGPEFLTYFQNEAQLDKSGLPSDRFFAERPEGSVSTLKIQRTQQEDSAVYLCASSLESGGRGTQYFGPGTRLTVL.